This passage covers 17 T cell receptor beta chains from one sample sequenced in a study of T-cell memory formation after mild COVID-19. One entry per CDR3 protein, called by TCRdb with MiXCR from the 5' RACE reads. Of 470,000 or so distinct CDR3 sequences in the sample, about 20% were seen once. Sequenced input: PBMCs or a T cell subset sorted from them (not recorded which). These receptors all come from an adult woman who had mild COVID-19 (a few samples of this study predate the infection). Cell type and time point are not known.

This chain connects TRBV29-1 to TRBJ2-7; D gene uncertain. The CDR3 length is 11 residues. Germline V gene data show CDR1 as SQVTM and CDR2 as ANQGSEA. The germline V and J ends were trimmed by 4 bases and 2 bases, with 6 bases remaining between them. CDR3 loop: CSVVKAYEQYF. DNA for the CDR3: TGCAGCGTTGTGAAAGCCTACGAGCAGTACTTC.

This clonotype was seen a handful of times. The CDR3 protein is CASSTSGSLSYEQYF. The CDR3 DNA is TGTGCCAGCAGCACTAGCGGGAGCCTCTCCTACGAGCAGTACTTC. This sequence joins TRBV7-8 and TRBJ2-7; TRBD2 aligns across 11 bases. V lost 5 bases and J lost 0; bases outside the gene matches: 3. Germline-derived CDR1 and CDR2 are SGHVS and FQNEAQ. The CDR3 covers 15 residues.

This clonotype has only a few counts. V and J are TRBV30 and TRBJ2-1, with a tentative D call TRBD2 (6 bases). V was shortened by 3 bases and J by 0 bases, with 15 bases between the two germline ends. Germline CDR1 is GTSNPN and CDR2 is SVGIG (reference sequence). The CDR3 spans 16 residues. Written as DNA, the CDR3 is TGTGCCTGGAGCGGCTTCCGGGGGAGCTCCTACAATGAGCAGTTCTTC. Protein product: CAWSGFRGSSYNEQFF.

This sequence joins TRBV7-2 and TRBJ2-1; 12 nucleotides agree with TRBD2. CDR3 length: 16 residues. V was pared by 4 bases and J by 2 bases, with 3 bases of the junction left unmatched. Germline CDR1 and CDR2: SGHTA and FQGNSA. The CDR3 loop reads CASSSLAGGPYNEQFF. CDR3 DNA sequence: TGTGCCAGCAGCTCCCTAGCGGGAGGGCCCTACAATGAGCAGTTCTTC.

The chain links TRBV18 to TRBJ1-5; 7 nucleotides agree with TRBD1. The CDR3 is 14 amino acids. J was trimmed by 5 bases and V by 3 bases; bases with no gene match: 4. Germline V gene sequence: CDR1 KGHSH, CDR2 LQKENI. The CDR3 here is CASSPTGTDQPQHF. The CDR3 coding sequence is TGTGCCAGCTCACCCACCGGGACAGATCAGCCCCAGCATTTT. The full variable domain, completed using reference TRBV18 and TRBJ1-5, is NAGVMQNPRHLVRRRGQEARLRCSPMKGHSHVYWYRQLPEEGLKFMVYLQKENIIDESGMPKERFSAEFPKEGPSILRIQQVVRGDSAAYFCASSPTGTDQPQHFGDGTRLSIL.

This clonotype was observed a handful of times. The chain combines TRBV6-2 or TRBV6-3 with TRBJ2-1; 11 bases map to TRBD2. With 6 bases clipped from V and 1 base from J, the junction kept 14 bases outside the gene matches. Germline loops: CDR1 MNHEY, CDR2 SVGEGT. CDR3 length: 19 residues. In DNA, the CDR3 is TGTGCCAGCAGCCTAAGGAGTAGCGGGAGGGCCGGGTCCTACAATGAGCAGTTCTTC. Its translation is CASSLRSSGRAGSYNEQFF.

This clonotype occurred a few times. The chain recombines TRBV9 with TRBJ2-7; 11 bases fit TRBD2. Trimming removed 3 bases from V and 12 bases from J; junction bases left unmatched: 11. This CDR3 has 14 residues. Germline V gives CDR1 SGDLS, CDR2 YYNGEE. The CDR3 DNA sequence: TGTGCCAGCAGCGAACGGACTAGCGGGTCCCCCGCGTACTTC. Translated: CASSERTSGSPAYF.

In this sample, this clonotype turned up many times. This rearrangement joins TRBV7-2 to TRBJ1-6, with TRBD1 matching 7 bases. The CDR3 sequence is 14 residues long. Trimming removed 5 bases from V and 10 bases from J; junction bases left unmatched: 8. CDR1 SGHTA and CDR2 FQGNSA come from the germline V gene. The CDR3 DNA sequence: TGTGCCAGCAGCGCCACGACAGGGCAATCACCCCTCCACTTT. Translation: CASSATTGQSPLHF.

The chain links TRBV25-1 to TRBJ2-7; 10 bases align to TRBD2. The V gene end was trimmed by 8 bases and the J gene end by 1 base; junction bases not matched to a gene: 5. The CDR3 runs to 14 residues. Germline-derived CDR1 and CDR2 are MGHDK and SYGVNS. The CDR3 is CASHSGRASYEQYF. The CDR3 coding sequence is TGTGCCAGCCACAGCGGGAGGGCTTCCTACGAGCAGTACTTC.

This clonotype has just a few counts. The V call is TRBV30, the J call TRBJ2-7, with D tentatively TRBD1 (5 bases). In germline, CDR1 is GTSNPN, CDR2 SVGIG (reference sequence). Trimming stripped 2 bases from V and 3 bases from J, with 8 bases between. The CDR3 consists of 12 residues. The CDR3 region is CAWSTGYYEQYF. The CDR3 nucleotides are TGTGCCTGGAGTACAGGTTACTACGAGCAGTACTTC.

The rearrangement uses TRBV19 and TRBJ1-5; 11 bases align to TRBD1. The ends lost 3 bases at V and 4 bases at J; junction bases unmatched: 5. This CDR3 contains 16 residues. The germline V gene encodes CDR1 LNHDA and CDR2 SQIVND (reference sequence). The CDR3 here is CASSIAGTGGNQPQHF. The CDR3 nucleotides read TGTGCCAGTAGTATTGCCGGGACAGGGGGGAATCAGCCCCAGCATTTT.

The rearrangement uses TRBV7-2 and TRBJ1-2; D gene unclear. The length of the CDR3 is 14 residues. The V gene's germline CDR1 is SGHTA and CDR2 FQGNSA. Trimming shortened V by 2 bases and J by 8 bases, and 15 bases separated the two germline ends. The CDR3 DNA follows: TGTGCCAGCAGCTTAAAATCTCGGCCCCAAGGCTACACCTTC. Protein: CASSLKSRPQGYTF.

The genes are TRBV24-1 and TRBJ2-5; D remains ambiguous. CDR3 length: 14 residues. The V gene's germline CDR1 is KGHDR and CDR2 SFDVKD. Trimming took off 3 bases at V and 3 bases at J, with 10 bases between the two ends. The CDR3 spells CATSDPPSEETQYF. The DNA of the CDR3 is TGTGCCACCAGTGATCCCCCTAGTGAAGAGACCCAGTACTTC.

This clonotype has only a few counts. This rearrangement joins TRBV3-1 to TRBJ1-3; D not resolved. V shed 2 bases and J shed 0 bases, with 5 bases lying between them. The CDR3 length is 14 residues. Germline V CDR1 and CDR2: LGHDT, YNNKEL (reference sequence). In DNA form, the CDR3 reads TGTGCCAGCAGCCAATCTATCTCTGGAAACACCATATATTTT. It codes for CASSQSISGNTIYF.

This clonotype appeared a few times. This chain connects TRBV6-2 or TRBV6-3 to TRBJ2-7, with 8 bases fitting TRBD2. This CDR3 is built from 14 residues. The ends lost 10 bases at V and 2 bases at J; junction bases unmatched: 10. Germline CDR1 reads MNHEY; CDR2 reads SVGEGT. In DNA, the CDR3 is TGTGCCACCGGGAAAAGAGCGGGAGCCTACGAGCAGTACTTC. Translated: CATGKRAGAYEQYF.

This clonotype was counted only a few times. The chain recombines TRBV30 with TRBJ2-4; D is uncertain. The CDR3 extends over 12 amino acids. The ends were cut back, 1 base at V and 6 bases at J, with 7 bases in the middle. Germline values: CDR1 GTSNPN, CDR2 SVGIG (reference sequence). CDR3: CAWSDFLNIQYF. CDR3 DNA: TGTGCCTGGAGTGATTTTCTAAACATTCAGTACTTC.

This chain connects TRBV5-1 to TRBJ2-3, with D unresolved. The V end was cut by 3 bases, the J end by 2 bases, with 16 bases between. Germline values: CDR1 SGHRS, CDR2 YFSETQ. CDR3 size: 16 residues. The CDR3: CASSSTGSTFTDTQYF. The CDR3 bases are TGCGCCAGCAGCTCAACCGGTAGTACCTTCACAGATACGCAGTATTTT.